These 17 T cell receptor beta chains were all obtained from the same sample, sequenced in a study of HIV-infected patients and healthy controls. Antiretroviral therapy had run roughly three months, about 14 weeks, before follow-up blood collection. The repertoire came from unfractionated whole blood and reflected all unsorted peripheral T cells. Reverse transcription used roughly 480 ng RNA and constant-region primers for alpha and beta. Separate chain-specific third strand synthesis with multiplexing indices produced the alpha and beta libraries. TCRdb re-called the 5' RACE reads through MiXCR, storing one row per CDR3 protein. The table includes around 5,000 distinct CDR3 sequences, 20% to 25% detected once. This sample comprised blood, obtained during antiretroviral therapy. Receptor source: an adult with HIV infection.

This clonotype was seen repeatedly, ten times or more. The J gene is TRBJ2-7, the V gene TRBV3-1, with TRBD2 matching 9 bases. CDR1 and CDR2 from the germline V gene are LGHDT and YNNKEL (reference sequence). This CDR3 is built from 16 residues. Trimming at V came to 2 bases and at J to 2 bases, leaving 7 bases not matched to a gene. CDR3 residues: CASSQFAGLATYEQYF. The DNA for the CDR3 is TGTGCCAGCAGCCAATTCGCGGGACTAGCAACCTACGAGCAGTACTTC.

The chain's CDR3 is CASSLGGTLSSGNTIYF. CDR3 nucleotides: TGTGCCAGCAGCTTGGGAGGTACCTTATCGTCGGGAAACACCATATATTTT. The rearrangement joins TRBV5-6 to TRBJ1-3; no reliable D call. Germline lookup yields CDR1 SGHDT and CDR2 YYEEEE. The CDR3 extends over 17 amino acids. The V end lost 0 bases, the J end lost 4 bases, and 17 bases lay between the germline ends.

On this clonotype: A read error may be the cause here, since a much bigger clone is one base away. The gene calls are TRBV6-4 and TRBJ2-3; D is unresolved. The CDR3 is made up of 15 amino acids. The V gene lost 4 bases and the J gene lost 5 bases, with 16 bases spanning the gap. Germline V gene lookup returns CDR1 MRHNA and CDR2 SNTAGT. The CDR3 DNA sequence: TGTGCCAGCAGTGTGCAAGCGTGGGCGAAAGATACGCAGTATTTT. This translates into CASSVQAWAKDTQYF.

This clonotype is medium-sized by share. This chain uses TRBV27 with TRBJ2-1, with TRBD2 matching 7 bases. Germline-derived CDR1 and CDR2 are MNHEY and SMNVEV (reference sequence). The CDR3 length is 15 residues. Trimming took 4 bases from V and 2 from J; bases not matched to a gene: 5. The CDR3 bases are TGTGCCAGCAGTTGGGGAGGGACGCCCTACAATGAGCAGTTCTTC. Amino acids: CASSWGGTPYNEQFF.

By frequency in the sample, this clonotype is medium-sized. V gene TRBV20-1 combines with J gene TRBJ2-6, with TRBD2 matching 13 bases. Germline CDR1 reads DFQATT; CDR2 reads SNEGSKA (reference sequence). There are 18 residues in the CDR3. V lost 2 bases, J lost 0 bases, and 4 bases stayed unmatched. In DNA form, the CDR3 reads TGCAGTGCTAGATGGAGACTAGCGGGAGGCTCTGGGGCCAACGTCCTGACTTTC. It specifies CSARWRLAGGSGANVLTF.

A remark on this clonotype: A much larger clone lies a single base off, so this may be a read error. The chain carries TRBV6-1 and TRBJ2-3; 9 bases are shared with TRBD2. V lost 3 bases, J lost 2 bases, and 6 bases stayed unmatched. Germline loops: CDR1 MNHNS, CDR2 SASEGT. The CDR3 runs 16 residues. CDR3 in DNA: TGTGCCAGCAGTGAGGAGCGGGGGGATGTCACAGATACGCAGTATTTT. This codes for CASSEERGDVTDTQYF.

The count of this clonotype is one. This may arise from a read error, as a much more abundant clone is one base away. The genes are TRBV12-3 or TRBV12-4 and TRBJ2-3; D ambiguous. The CDR3 length is 13 residues. The CDR3, as DNA: TGTGCCAGAAGTTCGGAAGACACAGATACGCAGTATTTT. Translation gives CARSSEDTDTQYF.

The chain joins TRBV30 to TRBJ2-3, with D perhaps assigned TRBD1 or TRBD2 (5 bases each). Germline values: CDR1 GTSNPN, CDR2 SVGIG (reference sequence). The CDR3 covers 12 residues. The V end was cut by 2 bases, the J end by 8 bases, with 11 bases between. CDR3 region: CAWSLAGSTQYF. The CDR3 region has the DNA TGTGCCTGGAGTCTAGCAGGGAGTACGCAGTATTTT.

This clonotype has a count of ten or more. The V and J genes are TRBV28 and TRBJ2-1; no firm D call. Germline-derived CDR1 and CDR2 are MDHEN and SYDVKM. The CDR3 runs 13 residues. The CDR3 sequence is CAARGSPYNEQFF. Written as DNA, the CDR3 is TGTGCTGCGCGCGGCTCACCCTACAATGAGCAGTTCTTC.

This clonotype is judged medium-sized. The CDR3 DNA is TGTGCCAGCAGTTACTCGACTAGCGGGGGGACAAATGAGCAGTTCTTC. Protein: CASSYSTSGGTNEQFF. The chain uses TRBV6-2 or TRBV6-3 and TRBJ2-1, with TRBD2 matching over 13 bases. The CDR3 runs 16 residues. V was clipped by 0 bases and J by 7 bases; unmatched bases: 3. Germline V gene sequence: CDR1 MNHEY, CDR2 SVGEGT.

About this clonotype: With a much larger clone just one base away, this may be a read error. The chain couples TRBV5-1 to TRBJ2-5, with D unresolved. The germline V gene encodes CDR1 SGHRS and CDR2 YFSETQ. The CDR3 loop spans 14 amino acids. V was clipped by 4 bases and J by 2 bases, with 12 bases between them. CDR3 residues: CASSPGELQETQYF. The CDR3 DNA is TGCGCCAGCAGCCCTGGAGAGCTGCAAGAGACCCAGTACTTC.

In its sample, this clonotype was seen a few times. V gene TRBV7-9 combines with J gene TRBJ2-1, with 9 bases that match TRBD1. The CDR3 runs 15 residues. V lost 1 base, J lost 7 bases, and 5 bases stayed unmatched. Germline CDR1 and CDR2: SEHNR and FQNEAQ (reference sequence). CDR3 sequence reads: CASSLGGTGRNEQFF. CDR3 DNA sequence: TGTGCCAGCAGCTTAGGAGGGACAGGGAGGAATGAGCAGTTCTTC. The full variable domain, completed using reference TRBV7-9 and TRBJ2-1, is DTGVSQNPRHKITKRGQNVTFRCDPISEHNRLYWYRQTLGQGPEFLTYFQNEAQLEKSRLLSDRFSAERPKGSFSTLEIQRTEQGDSAMYLCASSLGGTGRNEQFFGPGTRLTVL.

This clonotype is medium-sized by share. The chain couples TRBV6-2 or TRBV6-3 to TRBJ2-1, with TRBD2 matching over 8 bases. Germline V CDR1 and CDR2: MNHEY, SVGEGT. The CDR3 is made up of 13 amino acids. Trimming cost V 5 bases and J 8 bases; bases outside gene matches: 5. The CDR3 loop is CASSDGGAHEQFF. The CDR3 nucleotides are TGTGCCAGCAGTGACGGGGGGGCTCATGAGCAGTTCTTC.

This clonotype was counted a few times. The J gene is TRBJ2-3, the V gene TRBV4-3, with TRBD1 as a possible D gene (6 bases). Germline loops: CDR1 LGHNA, CDR2 YSLEER. This CDR3 comprises 18 residues. V was shortened by 3 bases and J by 2 bases, with 21 bases between the two germline ends. CDR3 region: CASSQAHWGRLSTDTQYF. As DNA, the CDR3 is TGCGCCAGCAGCCAGGCTCATTGGGGGCGTCTGTCCACAGATACGCAGTATTTT.

This clonotype is labeled as medium-sized. This CDR3 is CASGGREMSSEAFF. In DNA, the CDR3 is TGTGCCAGCGGGGGACGGGAAATGTCGTCTGAAGCTTTCTTT. The chain carries TRBV2 and TRBJ1-1; tentative D call: TRBD1 (5 bases). The CDR3 loop spans 14 amino acids. Trimming took 8 bases from V and 6 from J, leaving 19 bases between them. The V gene's germline CDR1 is SNHLY and CDR2 FYNNEI. The full variable domain, in which reference TRBV2 and TRBJ1-1 provide the parts outside the CDR3, is EPEVTQTPSHQVTQMGQEVILRCVPISNHLYFYWYRQILGQKVEFLVSFYNNEISEKSEIFDDQFSVERPDGSNFTLKIRSTKLEDSAMYFCASGGREMSSEAFFGQGTRLTVV.

This clonotype is deemed medium-sized (0.01 to 0.1%). The genes are TRBV6-4 and TRBJ2-4; no clear D gene. The CDR3 loop spans 12 amino acids. Germline V gives CDR1 MRHNA, CDR2 SNTAGT. V lost 8 bases and J 5 bases, leaving 10 bases between the germline ends. As DNA, the CDR3 is TGTGCCAGCGGGATTGAGGAAAACATTCAGTACTTC. The encoded protein is CASGIEENIQYF.

Concerning this clonotype itself: This may come from a read error, since a much larger clone is one base off. The chain links TRBV10-3 to TRBJ1-1, with D possibly matching TRBD1 (6 bases). Trimming took 5 bases from V and 6 from J, leaving 13 bases between them. Germline loops: CDR1 ENHRY, CDR2 SYGVKD. The CDR3 runs to 13 residues. DNA of the CDR3: TGTGCCATCAGTATCGGGGGGCTATCTGAAGCTTTCTTT. This encodes CAISIGGLSEAFF.